A selection of T cell receptor beta chains follows, all from one sample in a study of primary melanoma T cells and metastatic recurrence. Produced via immunoSEQ multiplex PCR; TCRdb's table is partial and in-frame only. The sample lists 850 to 1,100 clones; 75% were seen once. Sequences were obtained from melanoma tumor tissue. The receptors shown here come from a human donor with melanoma. Each CDR3 is given with its conserved first and last residue. The order of the fields is J gene, V gene, D gene, clone size, CDR3 protein, CDR3 DNA. The D gene is left open where the match is weak. Not every row has a clone size; where given, it reads once, few, many or a size class.

TRBJ2-3 TRBV19 TRBD2 few CASSAGTSATDTQYF TGTGCCAGTAGTGCCGGGACTAGCGCCACTGATACGCAGTATTTT
TRBJ2-5 TRBV18 - - CASSPLPGETQYF TGTGCCAGCTCACCCCTGCCTGGCGAGACCCAGTACTTC
TRBJ1-3 TRBV6-8 - few CASSYGSPSSANTIYF TGTGCCAGCAGTTACGGTTCTCCGAGCTCTGCAAACACCATATATTTT
TRBJ2-1 TRBV19 - few CASSIAPSAVGNEQFF TGTGCCAGTAGTATAGCCCCTAGCGCCGTCGGGAATGAGCAGTTCTTC
TRBJ1-1 TRBV11-3 - once CASSFRGGDTEAFF TGTGCCAGCAGCTTTCGAGGGGGGGACACTGAAGCTTTCTTT
TRBJ2-1 TRBV27 TRBD2 - CATSDGPGTSGRLWNEQFF TGTGCCACCAGTGACGGTCCCGGGACTAGCGGGAGGTTATGGAATGAGCAGTTCTTC
TRBJ2-1 TRBV11-3 - - CASTGGVGSGEYNEQFF TGTGCCAGCACAGGGGGCGTAGGGAGCGGGGAGTACAATGAGCAGTTCTTC
TRBJ2-7 TRBV28 - - CASSLGIGNYEQYF TGTGCCAGCAGTTTGGGGATAGGCAACTACGAGCAGTACTTC
TRBJ2-5 TRBV30 - - CAWSVKETQYF TGTGCCTGGAGTGTTAAAGAGACCCAGTACTTC
TRBJ2-2 TRBV29-1 - - CSVGTGTAWNTGELFF TGCAGCGTTGGCACCGGGACCGCCTGGAACACCGGGGAGCTGTTTTTT
TRBJ1-2 TRBV7-5 - - CASSEKGAGYGYTF TGTGCCAGCAGCGAGAAGGGCGCTGGCTATGGCTACACCTTC
TRBJ2-7 TRBV7-6 - - CASSLILGWGSYEQYF TGTGCCAGCAGCTTGATCCTAGGGTGGGGCTCCTACGAGCAGTACTTC
TRBJ2-5 TRBV29-1 TRBD2 - CSVLAGNQETQYF TGCAGCGTACTAGCGGGAAACCAAGAGACCCAGTACTTC
TRBJ2-3 TRBV29-1 - - CSVVHTPTDTQYF TGCAGCGTTGTTCACACCCCCACAGATACGCAGTATTTT
TRBJ2-2 TRBV19 - - CASNSLTGELFF TGTGCCAGCAACAGTCTGACCGGGGAGCTGTTTTTT
TRBJ1-1 TRBV5-1 TRBD1 - CASSLFAGGDTEAFF TGCGCCAGCAGCCTGTTCGCAGGGGGGGACACTGAAGCTTTCTTT
TRBJ2-7 TRBV18 - - CASSPAAGEQYF TGTGCCAGCTCACCGGCCGCAGGGGAGCAGTACTTC
TRBJ1-2 TRBV15 TRBD1 - CATSGADRVMYGYTF TGTGCCACCAGCGGGGCGGACAGGGTGATGTATGGCTACACCTTC
TRBJ2-5 TRBV11-3 TRBD2 - CASSQGTSGGETQYF TGTGCCAGCAGCCAAGGGACTAGCGGGGGAGAGACCCAGTACTTC
TRBJ2-1 TRBV11-3 TRBD2 few CASSPAGETYNKQFF TGTGCCAGCAGCCCAGCGGGAGAGACCTACAATAAGCAGTTCTTC